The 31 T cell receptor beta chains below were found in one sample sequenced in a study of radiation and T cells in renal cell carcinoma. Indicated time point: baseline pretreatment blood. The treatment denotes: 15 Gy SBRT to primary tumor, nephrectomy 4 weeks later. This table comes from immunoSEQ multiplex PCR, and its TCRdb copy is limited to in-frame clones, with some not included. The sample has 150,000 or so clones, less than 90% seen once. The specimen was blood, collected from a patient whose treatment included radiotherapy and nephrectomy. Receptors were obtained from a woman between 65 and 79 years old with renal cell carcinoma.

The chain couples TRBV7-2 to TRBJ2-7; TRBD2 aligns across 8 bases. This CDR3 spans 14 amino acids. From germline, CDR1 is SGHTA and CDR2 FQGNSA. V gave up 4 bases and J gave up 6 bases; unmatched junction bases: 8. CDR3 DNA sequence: TGTGCCAGCAGCTCCGGGAGGGCGGTCGGCGAGCAGTACTTC. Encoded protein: CASSSGRAVGEQYF. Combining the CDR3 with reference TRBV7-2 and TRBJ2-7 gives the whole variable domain GAGVSQSPSNKVTEKGKDVELRCDPISGHTALYWYRQSLGQGLEFLIYFQGNSAPDKSGLPSDRFSAERTGGSVSTLTIQRTQQEDSAVYLCASSSGRAVGEQYFGPGTRLTVT.

The CDR3 bases are TGTGCCAGCAGCTTAGACGGAACAACTAATGAAAAACTGTTTTTT. It specifies CASSLDGTTNEKLFF. The V call is TRBV7-2, the J call TRBJ1-4; unclear D gene. This CDR3 has 15 amino acids. The V end was cut by 1 base, the J end by 0 bases, with 6 bases between. CDR1 is SGHTA and CDR2 is FQGNSA in the germline V gene.

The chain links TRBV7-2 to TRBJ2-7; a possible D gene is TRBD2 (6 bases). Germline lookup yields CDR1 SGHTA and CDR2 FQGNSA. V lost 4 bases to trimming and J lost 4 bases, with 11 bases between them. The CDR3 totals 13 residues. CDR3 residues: CASSSGGAYEQYF. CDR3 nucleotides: TGTGCCAGCAGCTCCGGAGGGGCTTACGAGCAGTACTTC. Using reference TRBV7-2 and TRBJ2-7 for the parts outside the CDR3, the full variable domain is GAGVSQSPSNKVTEKGKDVELRCDPISGHTALYWYRQSLGQGLEFLIYFQGNSAPDKSGLPSDRFSAERTGGSVSTLTIQRTQQEDSAVYLCASSSGGAYEQYFGPGTRLTVT.

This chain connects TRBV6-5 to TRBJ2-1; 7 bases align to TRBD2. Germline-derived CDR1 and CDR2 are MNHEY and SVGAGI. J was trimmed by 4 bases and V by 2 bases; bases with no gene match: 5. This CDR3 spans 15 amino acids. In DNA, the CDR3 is TGTGCCAGCAGTTACAGCGGGGTATTATACAATGAGCAGTTCTTC. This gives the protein CASSYSGVLYNEQFF.

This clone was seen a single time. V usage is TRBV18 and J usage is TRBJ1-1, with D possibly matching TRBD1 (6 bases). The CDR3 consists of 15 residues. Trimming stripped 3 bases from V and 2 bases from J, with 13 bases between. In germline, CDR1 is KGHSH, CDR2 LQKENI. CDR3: CASSPRDKRNTEAFF. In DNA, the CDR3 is TGTGCCAGCTCACCTAGGGACAAAAGAAACACTGAAGCTTTCTTT. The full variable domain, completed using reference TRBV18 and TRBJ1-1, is NAGVMQNPRHLVRRRGQEARLRCSPMKGHSHVYWYRQLPEEGLKFMVYLQKENIIDESGMPKERFSAEFPKEGPSILRIQQVVRGDSAAYFCASSPRDKRNTEAFFGQGTRLTVV.

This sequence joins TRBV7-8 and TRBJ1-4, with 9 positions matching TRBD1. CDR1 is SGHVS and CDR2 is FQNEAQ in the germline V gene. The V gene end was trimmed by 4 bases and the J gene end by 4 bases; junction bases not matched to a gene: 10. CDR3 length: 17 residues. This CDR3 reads CASSSPGTGRGNEKLFF. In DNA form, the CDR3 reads TGTGCCAGCAGCTCGCCTGGGACAGGGAGGGGTAATGAAAAACTGTTTTTT.

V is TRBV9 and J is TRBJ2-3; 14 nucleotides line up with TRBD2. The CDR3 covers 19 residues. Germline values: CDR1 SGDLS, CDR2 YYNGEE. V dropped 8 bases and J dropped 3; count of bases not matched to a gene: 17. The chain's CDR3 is CASPRSGTSGGPGTDTQYF. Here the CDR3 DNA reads TGTGCCAGTCCCCGAAGCGGGACTAGCGGGGGCCCTGGGACAGATACGCAGTATTTT.

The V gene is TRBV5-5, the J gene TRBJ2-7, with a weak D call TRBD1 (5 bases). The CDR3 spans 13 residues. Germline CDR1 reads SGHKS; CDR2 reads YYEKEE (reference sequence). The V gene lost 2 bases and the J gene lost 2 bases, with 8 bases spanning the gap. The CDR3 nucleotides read TGTGCCAGCAGCTTATCAGGGACCTACGAGCAGTACTTC. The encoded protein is CASSLSGTYEQYF.

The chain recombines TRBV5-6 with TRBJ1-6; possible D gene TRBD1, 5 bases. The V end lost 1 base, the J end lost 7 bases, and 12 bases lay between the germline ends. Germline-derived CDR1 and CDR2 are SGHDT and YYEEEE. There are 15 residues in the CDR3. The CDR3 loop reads CASSLPGVGNSPLHF. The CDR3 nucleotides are TGTGCCAGCAGCTTGCCGGGGGTTGGGAATTCACCCCTCCACTTT.

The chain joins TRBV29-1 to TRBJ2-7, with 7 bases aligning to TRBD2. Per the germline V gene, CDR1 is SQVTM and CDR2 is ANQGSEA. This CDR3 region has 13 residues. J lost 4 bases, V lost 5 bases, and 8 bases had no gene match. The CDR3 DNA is TGCAGCGTTTGCTTGGTAGCGGGTTACGAGCAGTACTTC. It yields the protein CSVCLVAGYEQYF.

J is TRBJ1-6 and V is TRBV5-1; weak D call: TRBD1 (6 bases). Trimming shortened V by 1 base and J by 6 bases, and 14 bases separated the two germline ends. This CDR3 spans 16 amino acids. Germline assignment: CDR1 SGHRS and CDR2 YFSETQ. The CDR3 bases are TGCGCCAGCAGCTTGAATGGCAGGGGAAGTAATTCACCCCTCCACTTT. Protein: CASSLNGRGSNSPLHF.

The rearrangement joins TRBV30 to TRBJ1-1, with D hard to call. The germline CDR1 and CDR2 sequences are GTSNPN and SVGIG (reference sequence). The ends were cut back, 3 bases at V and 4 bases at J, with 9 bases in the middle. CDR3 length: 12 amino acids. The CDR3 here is CAWSPSGTEAFF. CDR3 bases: TGTGCCTGGAGCCCCTCAGGCACTGAAGCTTTCTTT.

The CDR3 nucleotides read TGTGCCAGTAGTATAGGCGGGGACAGGGCCTACGAGCAGTACTTC. Translation gives CASSIGGDRAYEQYF. This chain joins TRBV19 and TRBJ2-7, with TRBD1 matching 9 bases. Trimming at V came to 1 base and at J to 2 bases, leaving 3 bases not matched to a gene. Looked up from germline, CDR1 is LNHDA and CDR2 is SQIVND (reference sequence). This CDR3 comprises 15 residues.

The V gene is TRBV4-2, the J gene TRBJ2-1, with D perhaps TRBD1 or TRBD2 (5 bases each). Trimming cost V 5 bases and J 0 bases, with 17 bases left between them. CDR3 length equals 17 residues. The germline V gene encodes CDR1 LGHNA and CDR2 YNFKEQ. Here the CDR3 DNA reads TGTGCCAGCAGCAGCCGCACCGGGACGGGCTCCTACAATGAGCAGTTCTTC. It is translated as CASSSRTGTGSYNEQFF.

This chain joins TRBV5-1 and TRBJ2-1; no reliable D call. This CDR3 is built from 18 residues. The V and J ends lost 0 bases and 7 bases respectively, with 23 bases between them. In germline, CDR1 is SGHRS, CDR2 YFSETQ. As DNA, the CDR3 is TGCGCCAGCAGCTTGGACCTCAGGATGGGAAACCAGGCGAATGAGCAGTTCTTC. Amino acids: CASSLDLRMGNQANEQFF. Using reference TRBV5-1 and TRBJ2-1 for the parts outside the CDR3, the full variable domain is KAGVTQTPRYLIKTRGQQVTLSCSPISGHRSVSWYQQTPGQGLQFLFEYFSETQRNKGNFPGRFSGRQFSNSRSEMNVSTLELGDSALYLCASSLDLRMGNQANEQFFGPGTRLTVL.

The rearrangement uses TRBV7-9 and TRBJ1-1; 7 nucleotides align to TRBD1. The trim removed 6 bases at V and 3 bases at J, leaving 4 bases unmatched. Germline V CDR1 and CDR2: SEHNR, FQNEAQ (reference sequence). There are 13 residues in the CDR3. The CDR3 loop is CASSTQGDTEAFF. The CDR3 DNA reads TGTGCCAGCAGTACCCAGGGGGACACTGAAGCTTTCTTT. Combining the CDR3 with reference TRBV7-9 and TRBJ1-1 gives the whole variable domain DTGVSQNPRHKITKRGQNVTFRCDPISEHNRLYWYRQTLGQGPEFLTYFQNEAQLEKSRLLSDRFSAERPKGSFSTLEIQRTEQGDSAMYLCASSTQGDTEAFFGQGTRLTVV.

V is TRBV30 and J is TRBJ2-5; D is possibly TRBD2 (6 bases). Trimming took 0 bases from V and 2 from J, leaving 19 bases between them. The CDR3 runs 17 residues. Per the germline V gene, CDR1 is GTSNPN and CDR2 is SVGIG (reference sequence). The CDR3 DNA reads TGTGCCTGGAGTGTAGGGTGGAGGGCAGGGAGTCAAGAGACCCAGTACTTC. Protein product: CAWSVGWRAGSQETQYF. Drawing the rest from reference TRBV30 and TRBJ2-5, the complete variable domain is SQTIHQWPATLVQPVGSPLSLECTVEGTSNPNLYWYRQAAGRGLQLLFYSVGIGQISSEVPQNLSASRPQDRQFILSSKKLLLSDSGFYLCAWSVGWRAGSQETQYFGPGTRLLVL.

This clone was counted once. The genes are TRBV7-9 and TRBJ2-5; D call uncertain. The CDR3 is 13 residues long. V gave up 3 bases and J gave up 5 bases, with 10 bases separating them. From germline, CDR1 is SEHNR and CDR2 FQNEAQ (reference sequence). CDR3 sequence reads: CASSLTSGETQYF. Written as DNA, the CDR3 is TGTGCCAGCAGCTTGACGTCCGGGGAGACCCAGTACTTC.

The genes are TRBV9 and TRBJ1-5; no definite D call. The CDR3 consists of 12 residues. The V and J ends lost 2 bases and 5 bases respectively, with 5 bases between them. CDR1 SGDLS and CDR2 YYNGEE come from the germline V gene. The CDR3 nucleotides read TGTGCCAGCAGCGTCGGGGATCAGCCCCAGCATTTT. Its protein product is CASSVGDQPQHF.

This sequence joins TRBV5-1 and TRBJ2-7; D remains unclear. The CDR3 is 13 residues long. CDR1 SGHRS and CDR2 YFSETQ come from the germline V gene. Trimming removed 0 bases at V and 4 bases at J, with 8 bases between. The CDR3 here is CASSLAGQYEQYF. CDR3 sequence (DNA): TGCGCCAGCAGCTTGGCTGGGCAGTACGAGCAGTACTTC.

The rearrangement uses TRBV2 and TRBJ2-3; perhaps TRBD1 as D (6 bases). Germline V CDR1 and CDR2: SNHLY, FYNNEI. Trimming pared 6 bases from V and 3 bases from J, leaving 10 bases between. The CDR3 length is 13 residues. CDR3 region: CASRGAATDTQYF. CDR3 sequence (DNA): TGTGCCAGCAGGGGGGCCGCGACAGATACGCAGTATTTT.

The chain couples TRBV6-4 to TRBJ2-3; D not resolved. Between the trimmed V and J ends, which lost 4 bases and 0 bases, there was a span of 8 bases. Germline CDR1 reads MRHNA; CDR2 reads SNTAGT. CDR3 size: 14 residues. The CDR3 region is CASSADRSTDTQYF. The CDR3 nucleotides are TGTGCCAGCAGTGCGGACCGGAGCACAGATACGCAGTATTTT.

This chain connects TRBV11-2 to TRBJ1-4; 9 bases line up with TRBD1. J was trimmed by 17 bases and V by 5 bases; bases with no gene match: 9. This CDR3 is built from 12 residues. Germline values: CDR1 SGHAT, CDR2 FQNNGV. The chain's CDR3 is CASSGPGQGSFF. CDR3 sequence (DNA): TGTGCCAGCAGCGGCCCGGGACAGGGAAGTTTTTTT.

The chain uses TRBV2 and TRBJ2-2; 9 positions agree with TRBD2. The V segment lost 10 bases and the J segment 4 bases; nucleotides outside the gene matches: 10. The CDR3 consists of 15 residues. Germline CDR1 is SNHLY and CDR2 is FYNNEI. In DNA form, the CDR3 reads TGTGCCACCACCCCTAGCGGGGCCTTCACCGGGGAGCTGTTTTTT. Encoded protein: CATTPSGAFTGELFF.

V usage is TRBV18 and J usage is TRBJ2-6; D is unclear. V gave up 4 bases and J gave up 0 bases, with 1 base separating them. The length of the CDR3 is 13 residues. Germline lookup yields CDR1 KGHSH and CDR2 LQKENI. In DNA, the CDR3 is TGTGCCAGCTCACTCTCTGGGGCCAACGTCCTGACTTTC. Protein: CASSLSGANVLTF.

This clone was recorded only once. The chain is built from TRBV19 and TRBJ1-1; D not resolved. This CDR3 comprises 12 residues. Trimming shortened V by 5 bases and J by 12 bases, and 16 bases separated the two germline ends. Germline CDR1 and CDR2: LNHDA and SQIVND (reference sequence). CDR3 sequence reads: CASSPDLRPSFF. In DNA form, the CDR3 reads TGTGCCAGTAGTCCGGACCTCCGGCCTTCTTTCTTT. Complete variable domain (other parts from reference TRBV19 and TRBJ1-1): DGGITQSPKYLFRKEGQNVTLSCEQNLNHDAMYWYRQDPGQGLRLIYYSQIVNDFQKGDIAEGYSVSREKKESFPLTVTSAQKNPTAFYLCASSPDLRPSFFGQGTRLTVV.

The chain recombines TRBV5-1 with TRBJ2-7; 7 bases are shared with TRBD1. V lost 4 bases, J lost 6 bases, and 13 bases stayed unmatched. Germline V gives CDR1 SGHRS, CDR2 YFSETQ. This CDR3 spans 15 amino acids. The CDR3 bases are TGCGCCAGCAGCAGGGCTAGACAGGGTTTGGGCGAGCAGTACTTC. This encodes CASSRARQGLGEQYF.

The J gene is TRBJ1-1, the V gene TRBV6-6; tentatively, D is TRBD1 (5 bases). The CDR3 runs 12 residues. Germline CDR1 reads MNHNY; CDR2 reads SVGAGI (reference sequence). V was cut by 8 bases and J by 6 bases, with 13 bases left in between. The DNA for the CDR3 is TGTGCCAGCCACGGAGGGGCGGCTGAAGCTTTCTTT. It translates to CASHGGAAEAFF.

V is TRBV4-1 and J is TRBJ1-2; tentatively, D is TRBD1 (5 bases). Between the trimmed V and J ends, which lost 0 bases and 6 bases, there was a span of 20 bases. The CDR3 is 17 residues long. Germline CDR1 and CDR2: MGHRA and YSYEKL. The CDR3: CASSQDPRGRSKNGYTF. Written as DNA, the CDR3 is TGCGCCAGCAGCCAAGATCCGCGGGGCAGGTCGAAAAATGGCTACACCTTC.

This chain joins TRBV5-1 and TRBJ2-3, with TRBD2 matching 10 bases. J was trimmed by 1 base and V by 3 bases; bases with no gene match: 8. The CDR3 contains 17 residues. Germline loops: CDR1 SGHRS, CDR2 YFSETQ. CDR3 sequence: CASSWLAGVQGTDTQYF. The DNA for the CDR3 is TGCGCCAGCAGCTGGCTAGCGGGGGTGCAGGGCACAGATACGCAGTATTTT.

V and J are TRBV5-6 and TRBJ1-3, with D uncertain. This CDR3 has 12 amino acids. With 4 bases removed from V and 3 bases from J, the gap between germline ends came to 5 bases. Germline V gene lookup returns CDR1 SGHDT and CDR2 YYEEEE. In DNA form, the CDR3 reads TGTGCCAGCAGCCGCCTTGGAAACACCATATATTTT. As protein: CASSRLGNTIYF.